These 21 T cell receptor beta chains originate from one sample sequenced in a study of blood T cells in healthy people across ages. Alongside a J-beta primer mix, a sample-barcoded 5' primer served in a second PCR lasting about 7 to 12 cycles. TCRdb reanalysed the 5' RACE reads using MiXCR and keeps one entry per CDR3 protein. The profile shows hundreds of thousands of distinct CDR3 sequences, about 55% of them singletons. The sequencing sample was made of blood. Receptors were obtained from an elderly man in good health.

The rearrangement joins TRBV11-2 to TRBJ2-3; D tentatively reads TRBD1 or TRBD2 (5 bases each). CDR3 size: 16 residues. Trimming removed 3 bases from V and 0 bases from J, with 13 bases in between. Germline CDR1 is SGHAT and CDR2 is FQNNGV. Written as DNA, the CDR3 is TGTGCCAGCAGCTTTAATTCAAGGGACAGCACAGATACGCAGTATTTT. Protein product: CASSFNSRDSTDTQYF.

V usage is TRBV12-3 or TRBV12-4 and J usage is TRBJ2-1; D uncertain. Between the trimmed V and J ends, which lost 6 bases and 10 bases, there was a span of 10 bases. This CDR3 region has 11 residues. The DNA for the CDR3 is TGTGCCAGCAGGCGTAGGATAGAGCAGTTCTTC. It is translated as CASRRRIEQFF.

This chain links TRBV28 with TRBJ1-4, with D unclear. From germline, CDR1 is MDHEN and CDR2 SYDVKM. This CDR3 has 14 amino acids. Trimming took 6 bases from V and 6 from J, leaving 14 bases between them. The CDR3 spells CASRLSGYYEKLFF. The CDR3 nucleotides are TGTGCCAGCAGACTATCCGGGTACTATGAAAAACTGTTTTTT.

This clonotype was detected a few times. The chain recombines TRBV10-3 with TRBJ2-1, with 11 bases lining up with TRBD2. The CDR3 length is 15 residues. V lost 4 bases and J lost 7; bases outside the gene matches: 6. Germline V gene data show CDR1 as ENHRY and CDR2 as SYGVKD. The CDR3 DNA reads TGTGCCATCAGTGGGCCGGGACTAGCGGAAAATGAGCAGTTCTTC. The encoded protein is CAISGPGLAENEQFF.

CDR3: CASSAGSHNEQFF. CDR3 nucleotide sequence: TGTGCCAGCAGCGCAGGATCACACAATGAGCAGTTCTTC. The rearrangement uses TRBV7-6 and TRBJ2-1; D ambiguous. This CDR3 has 13 amino acids. The V and J ends lost 5 bases and 5 bases respectively, with 10 bases between them. From germline, CDR1 is SGHVS and CDR2 FNYEAQ.

The V and J genes are TRBV27 and TRBJ2-7; 7 bases map to TRBD1. Germline loops: CDR1 MNHEY, CDR2 SMNVEV (reference sequence). There are 14 residues in the CDR3. V trimming: 4 bases; J trimming: 2 bases; junction bases outside the gene matches: 5. Here the CDR3 DNA reads TGTGCCAGCAGTTATAAGACAGGGCCCTACGAGCAGTACTTC. This gives the protein CASSYKTGPYEQYF.

This clonotype was recorded a few times. The V call is TRBV20-1, the J call TRBJ2-7; 8 nucleotides line up with TRBD2. The J segment lost 2 bases and the V segment lost 0 bases, leaving 15 bases of the junction unmatched. The CDR3 loop spans 18 amino acids. CDR1 and CDR2 (germline): DFQATT, SNEGSKA (reference sequence). The CDR3 spells CSARDLHSPGTRPYEQYF. CDR3 sequence (DNA): TGCAGTGCTAGAGATCTCCATTCACCCGGGACTAGGCCCTACGAGCAGTACTTC.

The V and J genes are TRBV10-3 and TRBJ1-1; D is unclear. The CDR3 spans 13 residues. The V end lost 6 bases, the J end lost 1 base, and 9 bases lay between the germline ends. Germline CDR1 and CDR2: ENHRY and SYGVKD. CDR3 sequence (DNA): TGTGCCATCAGGGACTTACCGAACACTGAAGCTTTCTTT. Translating it yields CAIRDLPNTEAFF.

The chain uses TRBV24-1 and TRBJ2-1; D ambiguous. The CDR3 runs 12 residues. The V end lost 0 bases, the J end lost 7 bases, and 3 bases lay between the germline ends. Germline V gives CDR1 KGHDR, CDR2 SFDVKD. CDR3 loop: CATSDLPNEQFF. Written as DNA, the CDR3 is TGTGCCACCAGTGATTTGCCGAATGAGCAGTTCTTC.

The chain is built from TRBV7-2 and TRBJ1-6, with 8 bases matching TRBD1. The germline CDR1 and CDR2 sequences are SGHTA and FQGNSA. The CDR3 runs 15 residues. V lost 6 bases to trimming and J lost 7 bases; unmatched junction nucleotides: 8. CDR3 amino acids: CASSTDRGRNSPLHF. The CDR3 DNA reads as TGTGCCAGCAGTACCGACAGGGGCAGGAATTCACCCCTCCACTTT.

The chain combines TRBV18 with TRBJ2-7; 10 positions agree with TRBD1. V dropped 2 bases and J dropped 3; count of bases not matched to a gene: 7. CDR1 is KGHSH, CDR2 LQKENI, per germline. CDR3 size: 16 residues. CDR3 in DNA: TGTGCCAGCTCACCAATCTTCGGGACAGGGGACTACGAGCAGTACTTC. Translated: CASSPIFGTGDYEQYF.

This clonotype has more than one count but fewer than ten. The chain employs TRBV11-2 and TRBJ1-2, with D maybe TRBD1 (6 bases). CDR3 length: 14 residues. Trimming pared 1 base from V and 4 bases from J, leaving 10 bases between. In germline, CDR1 is SGHAT, CDR2 FQNNGV. CDR3 DNA: TGTGCCAGCAGCTTAGTTGAGGGGGTCTATGGCTACACCTTC. It encodes CASSLVEGVYGYTF.

The V gene is TRBV3-1, the J gene TRBJ2-1; D uncertain. The J call may be mistaken, given a closer DNA end match to TRBJ2-7. Germline CDR1 and CDR2: LGHDT and YNNKEL (reference sequence). The CDR3 has 12 amino acids. The CDR3 bases are TGTGCCAGCAGCCAGACCTACAATGAGCAGTACTTC. Its translation: CASSQTYNEQYF.

The V and J genes are TRBV7-2 and TRBJ1-5; TRBD1 is a possible D gene (6 bases). The V gene's germline CDR1 is SGHTA and CDR2 FQGNSA. This CDR3 has 16 amino acids. The V end lost 2 bases, the J end lost 7 bases, and 18 bases lay between the germline ends. The CDR3 reads CASSLRGRGGEQPQHF. The CDR3 DNA reads TGTGCCAGCAGCTTAAGGGGCCGAGGGGGAGAACAGCCCCAGCATTTT.

This clonotype turned up a few times. V and J are TRBV9 and TRBJ2-4; a possible D gene is TRBD2 (6 bases). Germline V gene data show CDR1 as SGDLS and CDR2 as YYNGEE. Deletions cut 4 bases from V and 8 bases from J, with 22 bases between. The CDR3 spans 16 residues. The CDR3 is CASSPRAGGPVDIQYF. Here the CDR3 DNA reads TGTGCCAGCAGCCCCCGAGCGGGTGGGCCCGTGGACATTCAGTACTTC.

This clonotype came up a few times. The chain couples TRBV15 to TRBJ2-5; D gene ambiguous. This CDR3 has 13 residues. V was pared by 0 bases and J by 5 bases, with 7 bases between. CDR1 and CDR2 from the germline V gene are LNHNV and YYDKDF (reference sequence). The DNA for the CDR3 is TGTGCCACCAGCAGAGATCGGGTGGAGACCCAGTACTTC. Translation gives CATSRDRVETQYF.

This clonotype was observed a handful of times. The rearrangement joins TRBV20-1 to TRBJ2-1; TRBD2 matches 11 bases. The CDR3 has 16 amino acids. Germline-derived CDR1 and CDR2 are DFQATT and SNEGSKA (reference sequence). V was pared by 7 bases and J by 2 bases, with 10 bases of the junction left unmatched. The CDR3 is CSVRGLAGGTYNEQFF. CDR3 coding DNA: TGCAGTGTCAGAGGGCTAGCGGGAGGAACCTACAATGAGCAGTTCTTC.

The table lists this clonotype with a few counts. This chain uses TRBV3-1 with TRBJ2-1; the D gene is possibly TRBD1 (5 bases). With 0 bases removed from V and 0 bases from J, the gap between germline ends came to 24 bases. This CDR3 contains 21 residues. In germline, CDR1 is LGHDT, CDR2 YNNKEL (reference sequence). DNA of the CDR3: TGTGCCAGCAGCCAAGATCTAATAGGGTTGGGGCGAACCCCCTCCTACAATGAGCAGTTCTTC. Its translation: CASSQDLIGLGRTPSYNEQFF.

This clonotype appeared a few times. The chain has TRBV15 and TRBJ2-4, with unresolved D. The CDR3 totals 13 residues. V lost 0 bases, J lost 2 bases, and 2 bases lay in between. Germline V gives CDR1 LNHNV, CDR2 YYDKDF (reference sequence). This chain's CDR3 is CATSREPKNIQYF. CDR3 sequence (DNA): TGTGCCACCAGCAGAGAACCCAAAAACATTCAGTACTTC.

This clonotype appeared a few times. The genes are TRBV20-1 and TRBJ2-1; no reliable D call. Germline values: CDR1 DFQATT, CDR2 SNEGSKA (reference sequence). The CDR3 loop spans 16 amino acids. V was trimmed by 0 bases and J by 0 bases, leaving 12 bases between them. CDR3 amino acids: CSARDPSRSSYNEQFF. DNA of the CDR3: TGCAGTGCTAGAGACCCTTCTAGAAGCTCCTACAATGAGCAGTTCTTC.

This clonotype was detected only a few times. V and J are TRBV4-2 and TRBJ2-7, with 10 bases that match TRBD2. Losses at the gene ends were 0 bases for V and 0 bases for J; bases not matched to a gene: 2. Per the germline V gene, CDR1 is LGHNA and CDR2 is YNFKEQ. The CDR3 totals 16 residues. The CDR3 is CASSQDWTSGSYEQYF. Here the CDR3 DNA reads TGTGCCAGCAGCCAAGATTGGACTAGCGGCTCCTACGAGCAGTACTTC.